Reported below is one T cell receptor beta chain. Its target is not known. The sample is drawn from a study of cytomegalovirus exposure and HLA in healthy donors. Primers: 60 Vbeta forward and 13 Jbeta reverse. Here immunoSEQ multiplex PCR was the method, and the copy in TCRdb shows in-frame clones only, minus some. Among about 94,000 clones listed, approximately 76% were seen once. Regarding the study as a whole: Later work showed greater clonal expansion in HLA-associated TCR beta chains than in equally common others.

V was cut by 5 bases and J by 6 bases, with 16 bases left in between. The CDR3 consists of 15 residues. The germline V gene encodes CDR1 MGHDK and CDR2 SYGVNS. This chain joins TRBV25-1 and TRBJ2-2, with D unresolved. This receptor was taken from a male donor in good health and CMV-seronegative. The sequencing input was PBMCs. The CDR3 DNA reads as TGTGCCAGCAGTCCAGAATCGATGTTGGCCGGGGAGCTGTTTTTT. Its translation: CASSPESMLAGELFF.